These 31 T cell receptor beta chains share one sample of origin, sequenced in a study of human T cells and chemical hapten exposure. It was unfractionated whole blood from which total RNA was extracted. One entry per CDR3 protein results from TCRdb running MiXCR on the 5' RACE reads. This table has roughly 120,000 distinct CDR3 sequences, more than 15% appearing once. The receptors stem from a human donor in good health.

The DNA of the CDR3 is TGTGCCAGCAGCGCCCTGACAGATTCCTATGGCTACACCTTC. Translating it yields CASSALTDSYGYTF. The chain employs TRBV11-2 and TRBJ1-2; tentative D call: TRBD1 (5 bases). V was pared by 5 bases and J by 4 bases, with 14 bases between. The CDR3 spans 14 residues. The V gene's germline CDR1 is SGHAT and CDR2 FQNNGV.

The chain employs TRBV24-1 and TRBJ1-5; D might be TRBD1 (6 bases). Germline assignment: CDR1 KGHDR and CDR2 SFDVKD. This CDR3 has 16 residues. V was clipped by 1 base and J by 3 bases, with 12 bases between them. CDR3 residues: CATSDFRGAFNQPQHF. CDR3 nucleotides: TGTGCCACCAGTGATTTCCGGGGGGCCTTCAATCAGCCCCAGCATTTT.

This clonotype was counted a few times. The chain carries TRBV29-1 and TRBJ2-5, with 14 bases that match TRBD2. The CDR3 is made up of 14 amino acids. Germline CDR1 and CDR2: SQVTM and ANQGSEA. J lost 4 bases, V lost 7 bases, and 5 bases had no gene match. The CDR3: CSAGGLAGVETQYF. In nucleotides, the CDR3 is TGCAGCGCGGGGGGACTAGCGGGAGTAGAGACCCAGTACTTC. Combining the CDR3 with reference TRBV29-1 and TRBJ2-5 gives the whole variable domain SAVISQKPSRDICQRGTSLTIQCQVDSQVTMMFWYRQQPGQSLTLIATANQGSEATYESGFVIDKFPISRPNLTFSTLTVSNMSPEDSSIYLCSAGGLAGVETQYFGPGTRLLVL.

This rearrangement joins TRBV29-1 to TRBJ1-3; TRBD1 matches at 9 bases. The germline gives CDR1 SQVTM, CDR2 ANQGSEA. V trimming: 5 bases; J trimming: 2 bases; junction bases outside the gene matches: 1. The length of the CDR3 is 13 residues. CDR3 DNA sequence: TGCAGCGTTCGACAGGGGGCTGGAAACACCATATATTTT. Protein sequence: CSVRQGAGNTIYF.

V and J are TRBV11-2 and TRBJ1-1; TRBD1 might be the D (6 bases). The V and J ends lost 3 bases and 0 bases respectively, with 14 bases between them. This CDR3 comprises 16 residues. Germline values: CDR1 SGHAT, CDR2 FQNNGV. In nucleotides, the CDR3 is TGTGCCAGCAGCTTGGGTTGGGGGCTGGTGAACACTGAAGCTTTCTTT. Amino acids: CASSLGWGLVNTEAFF.

In this sample, this clonotype turned up a few times. V is TRBV7-2 and J is TRBJ2-1; 11 nucleotides agree with TRBD2. Germline V gene sequence: CDR1 SGHTA, CDR2 FQGNSA. This CDR3 comprises 16 residues. J was trimmed by 4 bases and V by 1 base; bases with no gene match: 3. CDR3 coding DNA: TGTGCCAGCAGCTTAGGACTAGCGGGGATTTACAATGAGCAGTTCTTC. It translates to CASSLGLAGIYNEQFF.

This clonotype was picked up a small number of times. V and J are TRBV14 and TRBJ2-3; 7 nucleotides align to TRBD2. The CDR3 totals 18 residues. Looked up from germline, CDR1 is SGHDN and CDR2 is FVKESK. The ends lost 0 bases at V and 6 bases at J; junction bases unmatched: 15. CDR3 sequence: CASSQDLLSSGSMDTQYF. The DNA of the CDR3 is TGTGCCAGCAGCCAAGATCTTCTGTCTAGCGGTTCGATGGATACGCAGTATTTT.

About this clonotype: A read error may account for a junction end that differs from germline. This rearrangement joins TRBV20-1 to TRBJ2-3; TRBD1 aligns across 7 bases. The CDR3 totals 11 residues. Germline CDR1 and CDR2: DFQATT and SNEGSKA (reference sequence). CDR3 in amino acids: CSATGVDTQYF. The DNA for the CDR3 is TGCAGCGCTACAGGGGTAGATACGCAGTATTTT.

The chain couples TRBV12-3 or TRBV12-4 to TRBJ2-5; D is undetermined. V shed 3 bases and J shed 4 bases, with 6 bases lying between them. CDR3 size: 12 residues. The CDR3 DNA sequence: TGTGCCAGCAGTTTGGGCAGAGAGACCCAGTACTTC. Protein: CASSLGRETQYF.

V and J are TRBV12-3 or TRBV12-4 and TRBJ2-2; D remains unclear. Trimming removed 0 bases at V and 5 bases at J, with 4 bases between. The CDR3 spans 13 residues. CDR3 DNA sequence: TGTGCCAGCAGTTTAGCAGCAACCGGGGAGCTGTTTTTT. This translates into CASSLAATGELFF.

V is TRBV3-1 and J is TRBJ2-3; 11 bases match TRBD2. The CDR3 consists of 17 residues. Germline assignment: CDR1 LGHDT and CDR2 YNNKEL (reference sequence). Trimming cost V 5 bases and J 1 base; bases outside gene matches: 8. The DNA of the CDR3 is TGTGCCAGCAGCGACTGGACTAGCGGGTTTCGCACAGATACGCAGTATTTT. This translates into CASSDWTSGFRTDTQYF.

The chain has TRBV15 and TRBJ1-2, with TRBD1 matching 11 bases. The length of the CDR3 is 18 residues. Germline V gene data show CDR1 as LNHNV and CDR2 as YYDKDF (reference sequence). Unmatched junction bases numbered 13, after V lost 5 bases and J lost 2 bases. In DNA form, the CDR3 reads TGTGCCACCAGCCTCAACGGAGCCAGGGACAGGGGGAACTATGGCTACACCTTC. This translates into CATSLNGARDRGNYGYTF.

This clonotype was seen more than once but under ten times. The rearrangement links TRBV12-3 or TRBV12-4 to TRBJ1-5, with TRBD1 identical over 10 bases. V gave up 5 bases and J gave up 2 bases; unmatched junction bases: 12. The CDR3 contains 18 residues. CDR3 region: CASSPHLTGGRGNQPQHF. The CDR3 nucleotides are TGTGCCAGCAGTCCGCACCTGACAGGGGGCAGGGGCAATCAGCCCCAGCATTTT.

The J gene is TRBJ1-5, the V gene TRBV5-6; TRBD1 agrees at 9 bases. This CDR3 contains 17 residues. V gave up 4 bases and J gave up 6 bases; unmatched junction bases: 14. Germline V gives CDR1 SGHDT, CDR2 YYEEEE. The CDR3 bases are TGTGCCAGCAGCCGATCACAGGGGGCCGGGTATACTCAGCCCCAGCATTTT. This translates into CASSRSQGAGYTQPQHF.

At least ten counts were recorded for this clonotype. The chain links TRBV12-3 or TRBV12-4 to TRBJ2-1; 7 nucleotides match TRBD2. The J segment lost 4 bases and the V segment lost 4 bases, leaving 1 base of the junction unmatched. The CDR3 consists of 13 residues. Here the CDR3 reads CASSSGLYNEQFF. The CDR3 DNA is TGTGCCAGCAGTTCGGGACTATACAATGAGCAGTTCTTC.

V usage is TRBV18 and J usage is TRBJ1-6, with a tentative D call TRBD1 (6 bases). V shed 4 bases and J shed 8 bases, with 15 bases lying between them. This CDR3 is built from 15 residues. Germline V gene lookup returns CDR1 KGHSH and CDR2 LQKENI. The DNA for the CDR3 is TGTGCCAGCTCACGAACAGGGAATAACGATTCACCCCTCCACTTT. Its translation is CASSRTGNNDSPLHF.

This clonotype was recorded once. This chain uses TRBV20-1 with TRBJ2-3; 7 nucleotides line up with TRBD1. CDR3 size: 17 residues. J gave up 0 bases and V 5 bases, and 14 bases lay outside the gene matches. Germline V gene sequence: CDR1 DFQATT, CDR2 SNEGSKA (reference sequence). In DNA form, the CDR3 reads TGCAGTGCTGCCGGGACAGCTCATCCCTTAAGCACAGATACGCAGTATTTT. It translates to CSAAGTAHPLSTDTQYF.

The J gene is TRBJ2-3, the V gene TRBV20-1; 16 nucleotides line up with TRBD2. Trimming at V came to 5 bases and at J to 3 bases, leaving 17 bases not matched to a gene. The CDR3 sequence is 20 residues long. Germline assignment: CDR1 DFQATT and CDR2 SNEGSKA (reference sequence). The CDR3 protein is CSADPGLAGGPVGGTDTQYF. The CDR3, as DNA: TGCAGTGCTGACCCGGGACTAGCGGGAGGGCCTGTGGGGGGAACAGATACGCAGTATTTT.

The J gene is TRBJ1-6, the V gene TRBV28; the D is unclear. Trimming removed 10 bases at V and 3 bases at J, with 13 bases between. Germline assignment: CDR1 MDHEN and CDR2 SYDVKM. The CDR3 has 14 residues. In DNA, the CDR3 is TGTGCCACCCGGGGAGGCAACTATAATTCACCCCTCCACTTT. As protein: CATRGGNYNSPLHF.

The chain is built from TRBV27 and TRBJ1-2; D gene uncertain. This CDR3 has 15 residues. The germline V and J ends were trimmed by 6 bases and 2 bases, with 16 bases remaining between them. The germline V gene encodes CDR1 MNHEY and CDR2 SMNVEV (reference sequence). CDR3 loop: CASSNFLGKNYGYTF. CDR3 in DNA: TGTGCCAGCAGCAACTTTTTAGGAAAGAACTATGGCTACACCTTC.

This sequence joins TRBV6-5 and TRBJ1-6; D may be TRBD1 (5 bases). From germline, CDR1 is MNHEY and CDR2 SVGAGI. The CDR3 is 14 residues long. Deletions cut 2 bases from V and 8 bases from J, with 10 bases between. The CDR3 DNA reads as TGTGCCAGCAGTTACGAAGGGACTTATTCACCCCTCCACTTT. This encodes CASSYEGTYSPLHF.

This clonotype turned up a few times. The genes are TRBV7-9 and TRBJ2-1; TRBD2 agrees at 14 bases. Per the germline V gene, CDR1 is SEHNR and CDR2 is FQNEAQ (reference sequence). There are 15 residues in the CDR3. V gave up 11 bases and J gave up 9 bases; unmatched junction bases: 12. The CDR3 sequence: CAPRLAGGPGGEQFF. The DNA for the CDR3 is TGTGCCCCAAGACTAGCGGGAGGGCCTGGGGGTGAGCAGTTCTTC.

This sequence joins TRBV29-1 and TRBJ2-5, with 7 bases that match TRBD2. The germline CDR1 and CDR2 sequences are SQVTM and ANQGSEA. CDR3 length: 11 amino acids. V gave up 8 bases and J gave up 2 bases; unmatched junction bases: 2. DNA for the CDR3: TGCAGCTTGGGGGGGCAAGAGACCCAGTACTTC. Translation: CSLGGQETQYF.

This clonotype was seen a few times. This sequence joins TRBV7-9 and TRBJ2-7; 10 bases map to TRBD2. V shed 6 bases, J shed 5 bases, and the junction held 7 bases outside the gene matches. CDR1 and CDR2 (germline): SEHNR, FQNEAQ (reference sequence). The CDR3 consists of 14 residues. The CDR3 loop is CASSTGTSENEQYF. The CDR3, as DNA: TGTGCCAGCAGTACCGGGACTAGCGAGAACGAGCAGTACTTC.

The rearrangement joins TRBV5-1 to TRBJ2-7; D is uncertain. Germline lookup yields CDR1 SGHRS and CDR2 YFSETQ. CDR3 length: 12 amino acids. Trimming stripped 0 bases from V and 4 bases from J, with 5 bases between. In DNA form, the CDR3 reads TGCGCCAGCAGCTTGGGACAATACGAGCAGTACTTC. This sequence encodes CASSLGQYEQYF.

The chain has TRBV21-1 and TRBJ2-7; no DNA check was done on the table's D call, TRBD2. TRBV21-1 represents a pseudogene. CDR3 length: 15 residues. CDR3 sequence: CASSETGSSSYEQYF. The DNA for the CDR3 is TGTGCCAGCAGCGAAACCGGGTCCTCATCCTACGAGCAGTACTTC.

Only a few counts were recorded for this clonotype. CDR3 protein: CASGTGLAELLAKNIQYF. The CDR3, as DNA: TGTGCCAGCGGGACGGGACTAGCGGAGCTTCTAGCCAAAAACATTCAGTACTTC. This chain links TRBV2 with TRBJ2-4; 11 bases match TRBD2. The germline V gene encodes CDR1 SNHLY and CDR2 FYNNEI. V shed 8 bases, J shed 0 bases, and the junction held 12 bases outside the gene matches. This CDR3 is 18 amino acids long.

The chain couples TRBV6-1 to TRBJ2-1; maybe TRBD1 (5 bases). The CDR3 sequence is 15 residues long. Germline V CDR1 and CDR2: MNHNS, SASEGT. V lost 7 bases, J lost 4 bases, and 17 bases lay in between. The CDR3 DNA reads TGTGCCAGCAATGTTTTTGGGGCAGATTACAATGAGCAGTTCTTC. Protein sequence: CASNVFGADYNEQFF.

V is TRBV14 and J is TRBJ1-4, with D possibly matching TRBD1 (6 bases). CDR1 is SGHDN, CDR2 FVKESK, per germline. V dropped 0 bases and J dropped 1 base, with 9 bases sitting between them. The CDR3 has 16 amino acids. CDR3 amino acids: CASSQDPTGTNEKLFF. As DNA, the CDR3 is TGTGCCAGCAGCCAAGACCCGACAGGAACTAATGAAAAACTGTTTTTT.

V usage is TRBV6-5 and J usage is TRBJ2-5; 7 bases align to TRBD2. The CDR3 spans 14 residues. V trimming: 6 bases; J trimming: 4 bases; junction bases outside the gene matches: 8. Germline lookup yields CDR1 MNHEY and CDR2 SVGAGI. The CDR3 nucleotides read TGTGCCAGCAGATTAGCGGGTAACTTAGAGACCCAGTACTTC. As protein: CASRLAGNLETQYF.

The rearrangement joins TRBV29-1 to TRBJ1-2; no reliable D call. Germline V gene sequence: CDR1 SQVTM, CDR2 ANQGSEA. V lost 2 bases and J 2 bases, leaving 9 bases between the germline ends. This CDR3 comprises 13 residues. CDR3: CSVERGLNYGYTF. As DNA, the CDR3 is TGCAGCGTTGAACGAGGACTGAACTATGGCTACACCTTC.